The 20 T cell receptor beta chains in this list originate from one sample, sequenced in a study of technical replicates of blood from a handful of donors. Method: immunoSEQ multiplex PCR; TCRdb's copy keeps in-frame clones and lacks some. The table has fewer than 85,000 clones, around nine tenths seen once. The sequenced sample was T cells isolated from PBMCs. These receptors originate from a human donor in good health.

The chain employs TRBV30 and TRBJ2-7, with 7 bases identical to TRBD1. Germline V gene sequence: CDR1 GTSNPN, CDR2 SVGIG (reference sequence). There are 13 residues in the CDR3. Trimming took 3 bases from V and 6 from J; bases not matched to a gene: 8. Written as DNA, the CDR3 is TGTGCCTGGAGCCATGACAGGGCACGCGAGCAGTACTTC. This translates into CAWSHDRAREQYF.

The gene calls are TRBV6-5 and TRBJ2-7, with 9 positions matching TRBD1. Trimming removed 7 bases from V and 3 bases from J; junction bases left unmatched: 7. This CDR3 is 14 amino acids long. CDR1 and CDR2 from the germline V gene are MNHEY and SVGAGI. CDR3 loop: CASKYGTGYYEQYF. CDR3 DNA: TGTGCCAGCAAGTACGGGACAGGGTACTACGAGCAGTACTTC.

The rearrangement joins TRBV28 to TRBJ2-7; 8 bases are a match to TRBD2. The J segment lost 4 bases and the V segment lost 4 bases, leaving 6 bases of the junction unmatched. Germline CDR1 and CDR2: MDHEN and SYDVKM. The CDR3 is 14 amino acids. CDR3 bases: TGTGCCAGCAGTTCCGGGACTAGACGTTACGAGCAGTACTTC. It yields the protein CASSSGTRRYEQYF.

CDR3 in amino acids: CSGIQGARYTEAFF. CDR3 nucleotides: TGCAGCGGTATCCAGGGGGCGCGGTACACTGAAGCTTTCTTT. The V and J genes are TRBV29-1 and TRBJ1-1, with 8 positions matching TRBD1. CDR1 and CDR2 (germline): SQVTM, ANQGSEA. After removal of 7 bases from V and 3 bases from J, the junction contained 10 bases not matched to a gene. This CDR3 is built from 14 residues.

The rearrangement links TRBV16 to TRBJ2-7, with 11 bases lining up with TRBD1. The CDR3 is 15 amino acids. V lost 1 base to trimming and J lost 5 bases; unmatched junction nucleotides: 4. Germline lookup yields CDR1 KGHSY and CDR2 FQNENV. The CDR3 nucleotides are TGTGCCAGCAGCCAATATGGACAGGGGGCTCACGAGCAGTACTTC. Protein sequence: CASSQYGQGAHEQYF. The full variable domain, its missing parts supplied by reference TRBV16 and TRBJ2-7, is GEEVAQTPKHLVRGEGQKAKLYCAPIKGHSYVFWYQQVLKNEFKFLISFQNENVFDETGMPKERFSAKCLPNSPCSLEIQATKLEDSAVYFCASSQYGQGAHEQYFGPGTRLTVT.

The chain links TRBV10-3 to TRBJ2-7; TRBD2 agrees at 9 bases. Germline assignment: CDR1 ENHRY and CDR2 SYGVKD. This CDR3 is 17 amino acids long. Unmatched junction bases numbered 10, after V lost 4 bases and J lost 0 bases. The CDR3 protein is CAISASPTAGGSYEQYF. In nucleotides, the CDR3 is TGTGCCATCAGTGCTTCACCCACAGCGGGAGGCTCCTACGAGCAGTACTTC.

The V and J genes are TRBV4-2 and TRBJ2-7, with a weak D call TRBD2 (5 bases). The CDR3 extends over 13 amino acids. The V gene lost 4 bases and the J gene lost 7 bases, with 14 bases spanning the gap. Germline assignment: CDR1 LGHNA and CDR2 YNFKEQ. This CDR3 reads CASSLTRTYEQYF. The CDR3 DNA is TGTGCCAGCAGCCTCACCCGGACTTATGAGCAGTACTTC.

This chain uses TRBV5-1 with TRBJ2-1; tentative D call: TRBD1 (5 bases). V was clipped by 0 bases and J by 8 bases, with 18 bases between them. This CDR3 contains 16 residues. Looked up from germline, CDR1 is SGHRS and CDR2 is YFSETQ. This chain's CDR3 is CASSLDGAGFRDEQFF. As DNA, the CDR3 is TGCGCCAGCAGCTTGGACGGAGCAGGGTTCCGAGATGAGCAGTTCTTC.

The V gene is TRBV27, the J gene TRBJ2-7; D unresolved. Trimming pared 0 bases from V and 1 base from J, leaving 4 bases between. Germline V gene data show CDR1 as MNHEY and CDR2 as SMNVEV (reference sequence). The CDR3 sequence is 13 residues long. CDR3 region: CASSLSRSYEQYF. The CDR3 DNA follows: TGTGCCAGCAGTTTATCGAGGTCCTACGAGCAGTACTTC.

The chain recombines TRBV5-5 with TRBJ1-2, with D possibly matching TRBD1 (5 bases). Germline-derived CDR1 and CDR2 are SGHKS and YYEKEE (reference sequence). V lost 4 bases and J 4 bases, leaving 14 bases between the germline ends. This CDR3 spans 14 amino acids. The CDR3 sequence: CASSLKGDFYGYTF. The CDR3 DNA sequence: TGTGCCAGCAGCCTGAAAGGGGACTTCTATGGCTACACCTTC. The whole variable domain, remainder taken from reference TRBV5-5 and TRBJ1-2, is DAGVTQSPTHLIKTRGQQVTLRCSPISGHKSVSWYQQVLGQGPQFIFQYYEKEERGRGNFPDRFSARQFPNYSSELNVNALLLGDSALYLCASSLKGDFYGYTFGSGTRLTVV.

V usage is TRBV11-3 and J usage is TRBJ2-2; D gene uncertain. The V gene's germline CDR1 is SGHNT and CDR2 YENEEA. Trimming cost V 0 bases and J 8 bases, with 22 bases left between them. The CDR3 runs 18 residues. The CDR3 reads CASSLDLTALETPGELFF. The DNA of the CDR3 is TGTGCCAGCAGCTTAGATCTCACGGCACTCGAGACTCCGGGGGAGCTGTTTTTT. The variable domain in full, with the rest retrieved from reference TRBV11-3 and TRBJ2-2, is EAGVVQSPRYKIIEKKQPVAFWCNPISGHNTLYWYLQNLGQGPELLIRYENEEAVDDSQLPKDRFSAERLKGVDSTLKIQPAELGDSAVYLCASSLDLTALETPGELFFGEGSRLTVL.

The rearrangement uses TRBV30 and TRBJ2-5; possibly TRBD2 for D (5 bases). The CDR3 contains 15 residues. With 5 bases removed from V and 7 bases from J, the gap between germline ends came to 23 bases. CDR1 and CDR2 (germline): GTSNPN, SVGIG (reference sequence). CDR3 DNA: TGTGCCTGGGTTGCAGGTGTGGCAAACGGAGGGACCCAGTACTTC. Its translation: CAWVAGVANGGTQYF.

The genes are TRBV6-1 and TRBJ2-3, with D maybe TRBD1 (5 bases). CDR3 length: 13 amino acids. Trimming pared 1 base from V and 5 bases from J, leaving 7 bases between. In germline, CDR1 is MNHNS, CDR2 SASEGT. The CDR3 DNA reads TGTGCCAGCAGTGAAGATCAGGGAGATACGCAGTATTTT. This gives the protein CASSEDQGDTQYF.

This sequence joins TRBV7-2 and TRBJ2-7; D unclear. This CDR3 has 14 residues. Germline CDR1 is SGHTA and CDR2 is FQGNSA. With 7 bases removed from V and 3 bases from J, the gap between germline ends came to 16 bases. The CDR3 DNA is TGTGCCAGCACCTTTTCTCTAACTCACTACGAGCAGTACTTC. As protein: CASTFSLTHYEQYF.

This sequence joins TRBV28 and TRBJ2-7; 7 bases line up with TRBD1. Germline V gene lookup returns CDR1 MDHEN and CDR2 SYDVKM. The ends lost 5 bases at V and 12 bases at J; junction bases unmatched: 10. The CDR3 is made up of 12 amino acids. This CDR3 is CASSIFRDRRYF. For the CDR3, the DNA is TGTGCCAGCAGTATCTTCCGGGACAGACGGTACTTC. The complete variable domain, with remaining parts taken from reference TRBV28 and TRBJ2-7, reads DVKVTQSSRYLVKRTGEKVFLECVQDMDHENMFWYRQDPGLGLRLIYFSYDVKMKEKGDIPEGYSVSREKKERFSLILESASTNQTSMYLCASSIFRDRRYFGPGTRLTVT.

This chain uses TRBV2 with TRBJ2-7; no firm D call. Germline V gene lookup returns CDR1 SNHLY and CDR2 FYNNEI. The ends were cut back, 5 bases at V and 4 bases at J, with 6 bases in the middle. The CDR3 runs 11 residues. CDR3 sequence: CASSQTYEQYF. The DNA for the CDR3 is TGTGCCAGCAGTCAGACTTACGAGCAGTACTTC.

The V gene is TRBV7-2, the J gene TRBJ2-7; 7 bases map to TRBD1. This CDR3 is built from 14 residues. CDR1 and CDR2 (germline): SGHTA, FQGNSA. Trimming took 5 bases from V and 1 from J; bases not matched to a gene: 5. DNA for the CDR3: TGTGCCAGCAGCCACCGGGACAGTTCCTACGAGCAGTACTTC. Translated, it gives CASSHRDSSYEQYF.

The rearrangement joins TRBV19 to TRBJ2-1, with D possibly matching TRBD2 (6 bases). The CDR3 has 13 amino acids. The germline V gene encodes CDR1 LNHDA and CDR2 SQIVND (reference sequence). The V end lost 3 bases, the J end lost 14 bases, and 17 bases lay between the germline ends. CDR3 loop: CASSIARGVLEFF. DNA of the CDR3: TGTGCCAGTAGTATTGCTCGCGGGGTATTAGAGTTCTTC.

The chain links TRBV9 to TRBJ2-3; a weak D match, TRBD2 (5 bases). The CDR3 runs 15 residues. CDR1 and CDR2 (germline): SGDLS, YYNGEE. Deletions cut 3 bases from V and 2 bases from J, with 13 bases between. The CDR3 sequence is CASSARGAYTDTQYF. CDR3 coding DNA: TGTGCCAGCAGCGCCCGGGGTGCCTACACAGATACGCAGTATTTT.

J is TRBJ1-4 and V is TRBV6-5; a possible D gene is TRBD1 (5 bases). Trimming took 2 bases from V and 4 from J, leaving 14 bases between them. Per the germline V gene, CDR1 is MNHEY and CDR2 is SVGAGI. The CDR3 length is 16 residues. CDR3 DNA: TGTGCCAGCAGTTACGGGGCGCTTCGTAATAATGAAAAACTGTTTTTT. Translation: CASSYGALRNNEKLFF.